The 18 T cell receptor beta chains reported below all come from one sample, sequenced in a study of glioma-infiltrating T cells after dendritic cell vaccination. Some clones are missing from TCRdb's copy, which holds only in-frame ones; the method was immunoSEQ multiplex PCR. The data contain roughly 47,000 clones, approximately 83% of them singletons. The source material was blood, sampled before dendritic cell vaccination. These TCRs come from a human donor with glioblastoma.

The rearrangement uses TRBV7-2 and TRBJ2-7, with TRBD2 matching over 10 bases. Germline V gene data show CDR1 as SGHTA and CDR2 as FQGNSA. Trimming removed 1 base from V and 7 bases from J; junction bases left unmatched: 10. CDR3 size: 16 residues. This CDR3 is CASSLEASGGFREQYF. The CDR3 nucleotides are TGTGCCAGCAGCTTAGAGGCTAGCGGGGGTTTCAGGGAGCAGTACTTC. The entire variable domain, with the rest obtained from reference TRBV7-2 and TRBJ2-7, is as follows: GAGVSQSPSNKVTEKGKDVELRCDPISGHTALYWYRQSLGQGLEFLIYFQGNSAPDKSGLPSDRFSAERTGGSVSTLTIQRTQQEDSAVYLCASSLEASGGFREQYFGPGTRLTVT.

V usage is TRBV19 and J usage is TRBJ1-2; 7 bases match TRBD1. J was trimmed by 2 bases and V by 4 bases; bases with no gene match: 7. Germline-derived CDR1 and CDR2 are LNHDA and SQIVND (reference sequence). The CDR3 is 15 residues long. CDR3 bases: TGTGCCAGTAGTAACTCTCGACAGGGAAACTATGGCTACACCTTC. Its protein is CASSNSRQGNYGYTF.

The rearrangement joins TRBV4-1 to TRBJ1-1; D is ambiguous. Germline CDR1 is MGHRA and CDR2 is YSYEKL. Trimming left V 6 bases short and J 2 bases short, with 10 bases between. The CDR3 has 13 residues. The CDR3 sequence: CASSLGQNTEAFF. CDR3 nucleotide sequence: TGCGCCAGCAGTCTGGGCCAAAACACTGAAGCTTTCTTT.

V and J are TRBV29-1 and TRBJ2-3, with 11 bases that match TRBD2. Germline V gives CDR1 SQVTM, CDR2 ANQGSEA. This CDR3 is built from 15 residues. V was clipped by 7 bases and J by 0 bases; unmatched bases: 6. The CDR3 reads CSAPGLAVSTDTQYF. CDR3 DNA sequence: TGCAGCGCCCCGGGACTAGCGGTTAGCACAGATACGCAGTATTTT.

This clone was found a few times. The chain has TRBV4-2 and TRBJ1-2; D gene uncertain. Deletions cut 4 bases from V and 8 bases from J, with 14 bases between. The germline CDR1 and CDR2 sequences are LGHNA and YNFKEQ. The CDR3 is made up of 13 amino acids. The CDR3 spells CASSPGSHQGYTF. The DNA of the CDR3 is TGTGCCAGCAGCCCAGGATCCCATCAGGGCTACACCTTC.

This clone was recorded only once. The chain uses TRBV5-4 and TRBJ2-7, with D hard to call. Trimming took off 0 bases at V and 4 bases at J, with 8 bases between the two ends. This CDR3 comprises 13 residues. Germline V gene lookup returns CDR1 SGHNT and CDR2 YYREEE (reference sequence). The CDR3 nucleotides read TGTGCCAGCAGCTTGGATGGGCGATACGAGCAGTACTTC. It yields the protein CASSLDGRYEQYF.

The rearrangement joins TRBV4-2 to TRBJ2-5; a possible D gene is TRBD2 (6 bases). The CDR3 is 14 amino acids. Trimming cost V 3 bases and J 4 bases, with 12 bases left between them. Germline CDR1 reads LGHNA; CDR2 reads YNFKEQ. DNA of the CDR3: TGTGCCAGCAGCCAGCAGACCGGGGGAGAGACCCAGTACTTC. Translating gives CASSQQTGGETQYF.

This clone came up once. The chain couples TRBV11-2 to TRBJ2-1; 9 positions agree with TRBD1. The CDR3 has 15 residues. Unmatched junction bases numbered 9, after V lost 5 bases and J lost 7 bases. The germline CDR1 and CDR2 sequences are SGHAT and FQNNGV. The CDR3 DNA sequence: TGTGCCAGCAGCCCCCGAGGACAGGGGAGGAATGAGCAGTTCTTC. Its translation: CASSPRGQGRNEQFF.

The chain uses TRBV4-3 and TRBJ1-1; D not resolved. Between the trimmed V and J ends, which lost 0 bases and 0 bases, there was a span of 8 bases. The CDR3 length is 15 residues. Per the germline V gene, CDR1 is LGHNA and CDR2 is YSLEER. The CDR3 loop is CASSQELQLNTEAFF. CDR3 coding DNA: TGCGCCAGCAGCCAAGAGCTACAGCTGAACACTGAAGCTTTCTTT.

This clone has only one observation. J is TRBJ1-4 and V is TRBV6-5, with D perhaps matching TRBD1 (5 bases). The ends were cut back, 0 bases at V and 5 bases at J, with 13 bases in the middle. This CDR3 has 16 residues. CDR1 is MNHEY, CDR2 SVGAGI, per germline. The CDR3 region is CASSYSGWGGNEKLFF. DNA of the CDR3: TGTGCCAGCAGTTACTCCGGGTGGGGGGGAAATGAAAAACTGTTTTTT.

This clone was found a few times. V is TRBV5-6 and J is TRBJ1-4; weak D call: TRBD1 (5 bases). Deletions cut 4 bases from V and 0 bases from J, with 16 bases between. Germline V lookup: CDR1 SGHDT, CDR2 YYEEEE. This CDR3 contains 17 residues. The CDR3 region is CASSLFGQGPTNEKLFF. CDR3 DNA sequence: TGTGCCAGCAGCCTTTTCGGCCAGGGCCCAACTAATGAAAAACTGTTTTTT.

The V gene is TRBV4-3, the J gene TRBJ2-2; 9 positions agree with TRBD2. J was trimmed by 5 bases and V by 1 base; bases with no gene match: 11. This CDR3 comprises 18 residues. Per the germline V gene, CDR1 is LGHNA and CDR2 is YSLEER. CDR3 coding DNA: TGCGCCAGCAGCCAAGTGACGGGAGCGGGAGGCACGACCGGGGAGCTGTTTTTT. Translated, it gives CASSQVTGAGGTTGELFF.

This chain joins TRBV4-2 and TRBJ1-1, with TRBD1 matching over 12 bases. CDR3 length equals 19 residues. The junction had 14 bases not matched to a gene; V was cut back by 5 bases and J by 1 base. Germline CDR1 and CDR2: LGHNA and YNFKEQ. This CDR3 is CASSLGTGGAIWGNTEAFF. In DNA, the CDR3 is TGTGCCAGCAGCTTAGGGACAGGGGGCGCGATTTGGGGGAACACTGAAGCTTTCTTT.

This chain connects TRBV6-4 to TRBJ1-2; 7 bases are shared with TRBD1. Germline trimming cut 4 bases from V and 5 bases from J; bases unmatched to any gene: 7. The germline gives CDR1 MRHNA, CDR2 SNTAGT. The CDR3 consists of 14 residues. CDR3 coding DNA: TGTGCCAGCAGTGCTGACGGGACAGCTTATGGCTACACCTTC. Translating gives CASSADGTAYGYTF.

The V and J genes are TRBV6-5 and TRBJ1-3; D remains unclear. The length of the CDR3 is 15 residues. V lost 6 bases to trimming and J lost 4 bases, with 16 bases between them. Germline V lookup: CDR1 MNHEY, CDR2 SVGAGI. The CDR3 reads CASSYTREPGNTIYF. DNA of the CDR3: TGTGCCAGCAGCTATACCCGCGAGCCGGGAAACACCATATATTTT.

This clone was observed a few times. This sequence joins TRBV19 and TRBJ1-5; TRBD1 aligns across 8 bases. Germline V gene lookup returns CDR1 LNHDA and CDR2 SQIVND (reference sequence). Germline trimming cut 1 base from V and 7 bases from J; bases unmatched to any gene: 6. The CDR3 runs 15 residues. The CDR3 DNA sequence: TGTGCCAGTAGTATAGGAACAGGGGGAGGACAGCCCCAGCATTTT. Amino acids: CASSIGTGGGQPQHF.

This chain links TRBV30 with TRBJ2-5, with D perhaps matching TRBD2 (5 bases). Germline V gene data show CDR1 as GTSNPN and CDR2 as SVGIG (reference sequence). The V and J ends lost 3 bases and 5 bases respectively, with 22 bases between them. This CDR3 contains 16 residues. The CDR3 sequence: CAWSPIEGRGQETQYF. The CDR3, as DNA: TGTGCCTGGAGCCCGATTGAAGGGAGAGGCCAGGAGACCCAGTACTTC.

This clone was found a few times. The V and J genes are TRBV18 and TRBJ1-5; no clear D. CDR3 size: 14 residues. Germline V gene data show CDR1 as KGHSH and CDR2 as LQKENI. Between the trimmed V and J ends, which lost 6 bases and 4 bases, there was a span of 13 bases. Here the CDR3 DNA reads TGTGCCAGCTCTCCCGGGGTGGGGAATCAGCCCCAGCATTTT. Encoded protein: CASSPGVGNQPQHF.